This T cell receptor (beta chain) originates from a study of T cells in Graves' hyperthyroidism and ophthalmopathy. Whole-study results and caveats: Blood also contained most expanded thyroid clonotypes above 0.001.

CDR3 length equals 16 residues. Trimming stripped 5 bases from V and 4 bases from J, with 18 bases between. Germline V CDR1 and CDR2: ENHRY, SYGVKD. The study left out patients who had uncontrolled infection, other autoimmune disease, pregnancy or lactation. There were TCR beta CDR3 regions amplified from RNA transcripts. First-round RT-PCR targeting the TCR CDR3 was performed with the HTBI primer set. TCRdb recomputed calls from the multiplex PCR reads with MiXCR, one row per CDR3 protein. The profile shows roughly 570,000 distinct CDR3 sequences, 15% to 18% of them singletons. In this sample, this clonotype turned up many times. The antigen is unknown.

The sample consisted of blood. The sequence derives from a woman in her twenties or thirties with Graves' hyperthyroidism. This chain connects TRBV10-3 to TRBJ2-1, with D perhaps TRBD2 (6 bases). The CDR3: CAISPWDWTSYNEQFF. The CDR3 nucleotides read TGTGCCATCAGTCCTTGGGACTGGACCTCATACAATGAGCAGTTCTTC.